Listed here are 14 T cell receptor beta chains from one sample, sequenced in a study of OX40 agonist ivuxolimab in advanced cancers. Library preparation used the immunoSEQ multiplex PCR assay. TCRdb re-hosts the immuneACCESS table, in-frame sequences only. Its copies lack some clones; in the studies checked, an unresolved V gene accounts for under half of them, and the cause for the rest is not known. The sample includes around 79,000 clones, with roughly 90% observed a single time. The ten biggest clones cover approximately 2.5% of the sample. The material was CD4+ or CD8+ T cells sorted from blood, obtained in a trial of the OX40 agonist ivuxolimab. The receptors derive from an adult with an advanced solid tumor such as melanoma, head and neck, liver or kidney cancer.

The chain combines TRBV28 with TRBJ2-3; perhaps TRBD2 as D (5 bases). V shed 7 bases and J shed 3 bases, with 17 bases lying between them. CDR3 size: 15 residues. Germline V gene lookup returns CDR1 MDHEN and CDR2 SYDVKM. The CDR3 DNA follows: TGTGCCAGCAAACCGACTGCGGGTTTAACAGATACGCAGTATTTT. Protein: CASKPTAGLTDTQYF.

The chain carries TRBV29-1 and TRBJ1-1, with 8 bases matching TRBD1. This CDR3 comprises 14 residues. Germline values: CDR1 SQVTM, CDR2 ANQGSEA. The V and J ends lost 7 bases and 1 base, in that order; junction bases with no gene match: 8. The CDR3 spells CSAGVGTGNTEAFF. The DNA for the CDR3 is TGCAGCGCCGGGGTAGGGACAGGGAACACTGAAGCTTTCTTT.

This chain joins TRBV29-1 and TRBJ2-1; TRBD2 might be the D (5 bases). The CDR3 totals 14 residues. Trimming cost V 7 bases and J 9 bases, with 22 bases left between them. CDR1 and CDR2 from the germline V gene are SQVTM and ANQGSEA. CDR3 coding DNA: TGCAGCGCCCCGGTTCGGTTAGCCGGAGGTGAGCAGTTCTTC. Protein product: CSAPVRLAGGEQFF.

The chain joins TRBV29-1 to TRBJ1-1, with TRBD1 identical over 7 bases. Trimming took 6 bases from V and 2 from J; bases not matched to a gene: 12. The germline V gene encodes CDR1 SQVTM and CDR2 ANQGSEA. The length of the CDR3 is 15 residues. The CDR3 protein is CSVKAQGTANTEAFF. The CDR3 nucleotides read TGCAGCGTGAAAGCCCAAGGGACAGCCAACACTGAAGCTTTCTTT. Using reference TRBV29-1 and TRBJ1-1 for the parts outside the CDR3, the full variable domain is SAVISQKPSRDICQRGTSLTIQCQVDSQVTMMFWYRQQPGQSLTLIATANQGSEATYESGFVIDKFPISRPNLTFSTLTVSNMSPEDSSIYLCSVKAQGTANTEAFFGQGTRLTVV.

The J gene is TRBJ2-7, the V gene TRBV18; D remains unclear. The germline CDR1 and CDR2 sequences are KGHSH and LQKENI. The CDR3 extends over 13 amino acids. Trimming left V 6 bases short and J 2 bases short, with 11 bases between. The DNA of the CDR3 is TGTGCCAGCTCTAAGGGCTCCACCTACGAGCAGTACTTC. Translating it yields CASSKGSTYEQYF.

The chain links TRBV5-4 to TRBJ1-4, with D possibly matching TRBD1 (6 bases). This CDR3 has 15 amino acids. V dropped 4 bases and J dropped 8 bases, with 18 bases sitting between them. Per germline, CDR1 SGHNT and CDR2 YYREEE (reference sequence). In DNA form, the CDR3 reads TGTGCCAGCAGCCCGCGGGAAGGGGGAGGCGAAAAACTGTTTTTT. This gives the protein CASSPREGGGEKLFF.

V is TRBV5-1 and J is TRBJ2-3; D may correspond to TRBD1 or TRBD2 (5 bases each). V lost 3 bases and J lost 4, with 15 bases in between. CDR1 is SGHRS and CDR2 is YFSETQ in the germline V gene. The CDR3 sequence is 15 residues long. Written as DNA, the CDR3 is TGCGCCAGCAGCTACCCCAGGGAGCCCGCAGATACGCAGTATTTT. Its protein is CASSYPREPADTQYF.

DNA of the CDR3: TGTGCCAGCAGCCCGCGACGGGACAATGAGCAGTTCTTC. It codes for CASSPRRDNEQFF. The V gene is TRBV11-3, the J gene TRBJ2-1; D gene uncertain. The V end lost 5 bases, the J end lost 5 bases, and 10 bases lay between the germline ends. CDR1 is SGHNT, CDR2 YENEEA, per germline. There are 13 residues in the CDR3.

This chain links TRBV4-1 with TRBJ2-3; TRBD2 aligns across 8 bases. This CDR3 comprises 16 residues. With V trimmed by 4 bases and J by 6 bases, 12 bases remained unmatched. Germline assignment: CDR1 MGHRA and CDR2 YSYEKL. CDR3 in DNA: TGCGCCAGCAGCCCTCAGTACGGGACTAGTTTGGATACGCAGTATTTT. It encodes CASSPQYGTSLDTQYF.

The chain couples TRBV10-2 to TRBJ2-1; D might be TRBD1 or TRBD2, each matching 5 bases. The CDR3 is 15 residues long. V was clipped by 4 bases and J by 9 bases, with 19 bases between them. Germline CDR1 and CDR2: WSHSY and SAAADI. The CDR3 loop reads CASSGVGGDLGEQFF. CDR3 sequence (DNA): TGCGCCAGCAGTGGGGTGGGTGGGGACCTTGGTGAGCAGTTCTTC.

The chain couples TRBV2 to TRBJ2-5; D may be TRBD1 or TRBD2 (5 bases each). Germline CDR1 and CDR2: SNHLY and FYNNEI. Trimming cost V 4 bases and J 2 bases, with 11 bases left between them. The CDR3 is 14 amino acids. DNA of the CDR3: TGTGCCAGCAGTGCCCCAGGGACGCAAGAGACCCAGTACTTC. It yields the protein CASSAPGTQETQYF. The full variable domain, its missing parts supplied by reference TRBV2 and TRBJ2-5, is EPEVTQTPSHQVTQMGQEVILRCVPISNHLYFYWYRQILGQKVEFLVSFYNNEISEKSEIFDDQFSVERPDGSNFTLKIRSTKLEDSAMYFCASSAPGTQETQYFGPGTRLLVL.

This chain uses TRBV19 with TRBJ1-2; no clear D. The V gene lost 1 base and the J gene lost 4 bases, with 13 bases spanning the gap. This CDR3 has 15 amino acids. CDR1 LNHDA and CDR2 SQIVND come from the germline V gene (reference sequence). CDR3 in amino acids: CASSIGAGLIYGYTF. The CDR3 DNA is TGTGCCAGTAGTATAGGCGCCGGACTTATCTATGGCTACACCTTC.

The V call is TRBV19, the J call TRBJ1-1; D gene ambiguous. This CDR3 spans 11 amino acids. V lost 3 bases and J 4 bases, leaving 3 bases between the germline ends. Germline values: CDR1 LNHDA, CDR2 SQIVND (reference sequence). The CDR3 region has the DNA TGTGCCAGTAGTATTTTCACTGAAGCTTTCTTT. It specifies CASSIFTEAFF.

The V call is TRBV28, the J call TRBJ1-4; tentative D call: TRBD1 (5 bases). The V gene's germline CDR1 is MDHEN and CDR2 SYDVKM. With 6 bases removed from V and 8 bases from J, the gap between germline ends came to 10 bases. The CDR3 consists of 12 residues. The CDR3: CASRGVGEKLFF. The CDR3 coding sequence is TGTGCCAGCAGAGGGGTTGGAGAAAAACTGTTTTTT.